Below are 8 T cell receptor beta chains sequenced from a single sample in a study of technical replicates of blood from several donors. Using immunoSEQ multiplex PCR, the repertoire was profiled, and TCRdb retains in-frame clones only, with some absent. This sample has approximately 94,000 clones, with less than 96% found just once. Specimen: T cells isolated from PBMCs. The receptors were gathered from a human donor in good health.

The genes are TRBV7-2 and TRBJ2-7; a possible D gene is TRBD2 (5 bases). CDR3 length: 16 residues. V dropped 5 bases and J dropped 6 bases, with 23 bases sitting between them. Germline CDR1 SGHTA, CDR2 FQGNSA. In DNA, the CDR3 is TGTGCCAGCAGCGAACTACCCGGACTGGCTGGTGGCGAGCAGTACTTC. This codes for CASSELPGLAGGEQYF.

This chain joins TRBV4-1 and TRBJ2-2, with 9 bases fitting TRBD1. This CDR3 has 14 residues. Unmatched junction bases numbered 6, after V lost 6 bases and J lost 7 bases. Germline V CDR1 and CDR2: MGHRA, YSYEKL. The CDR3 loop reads CASSPGQGNGELFF. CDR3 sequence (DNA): TGCGCCAGCAGTCCGGGACAGGGTAACGGGGAGCTGTTTTTT.

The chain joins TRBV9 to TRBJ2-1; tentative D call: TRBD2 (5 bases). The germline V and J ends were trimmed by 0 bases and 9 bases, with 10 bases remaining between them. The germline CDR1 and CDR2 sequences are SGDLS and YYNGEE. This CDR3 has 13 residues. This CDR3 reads CASSVGLASEQFF. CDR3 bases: TGTGCCAGCAGCGTAGGGCTAGCTAGTGAGCAGTTCTTC.

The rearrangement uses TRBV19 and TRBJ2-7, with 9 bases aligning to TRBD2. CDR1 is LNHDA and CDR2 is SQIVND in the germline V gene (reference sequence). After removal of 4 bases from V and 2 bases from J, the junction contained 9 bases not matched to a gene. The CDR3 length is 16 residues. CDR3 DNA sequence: TGTGCCAGTAGTAGTTGGCTAGCGGGAAACCCCTACGAGCAGTACTTC. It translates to CASSSWLAGNPYEQYF. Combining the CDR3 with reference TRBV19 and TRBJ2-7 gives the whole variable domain DGGITQSPKYLFRKEGQNVTLSCEQNLNHDAMYWYRQDPGQGLRLIYYSQIVNDFQKGDIAEGYSVSREKKESFPLTVTSAQKNPTAFYLCASSSWLAGNPYEQYFGPGTRLTVT.

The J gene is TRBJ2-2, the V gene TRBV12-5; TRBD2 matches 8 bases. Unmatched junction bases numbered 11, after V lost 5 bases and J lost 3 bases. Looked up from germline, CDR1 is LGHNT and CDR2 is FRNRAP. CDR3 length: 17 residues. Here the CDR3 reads CASGLREGRLDTGELFF. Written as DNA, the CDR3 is TGTGCTAGTGGTCTACGGGAGGGCCGCTTGGACACCGGGGAGCTGTTTTTT.

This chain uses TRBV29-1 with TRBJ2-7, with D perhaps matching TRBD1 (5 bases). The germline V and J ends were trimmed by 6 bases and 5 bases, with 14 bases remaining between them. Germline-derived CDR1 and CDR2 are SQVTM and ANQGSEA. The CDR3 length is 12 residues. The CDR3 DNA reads TGCAGCGTCGAGCGCTGCAGGGACGAGCAGTACTTC. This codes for CSVERCRDEQYF.

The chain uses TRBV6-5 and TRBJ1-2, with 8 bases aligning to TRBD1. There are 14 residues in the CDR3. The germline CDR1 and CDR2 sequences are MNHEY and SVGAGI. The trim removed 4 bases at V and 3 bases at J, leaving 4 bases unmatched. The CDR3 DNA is TGTGCCAGCAGTTCAGGGGGCAGAGACTATGGCTACACCTTC. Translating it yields CASSSGGRDYGYTF.

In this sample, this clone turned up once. CDR3 region: CASSVRRGENEQFF. CDR3 in DNA: TGTGCCAGCAGTGTGCGCAGGGGTGAGAATGAGCAGTTCTTC. V usage is TRBV2 and J usage is TRBJ2-1; D might be TRBD1 (6 bases). Germline V CDR1 and CDR2: SNHLY, FYNNEI. The CDR3 runs 14 residues. Deletions cut 4 bases from V and 7 bases from J, with 14 bases between. Using reference TRBV2 and TRBJ2-1 for the parts outside the CDR3, the full variable domain is EPEVTQTPSHQVTQMGQEVILRCVPISNHLYFYWYRQILGQKVEFLVSFYNNEISEKSEIFDDQFSVERPDGSNFTLKIRSTKLEDSAMYFCASSVRRGENEQFFGPGTRLTVL.